The 12 T cell receptor beta chains below were found in one sample sequenced in a study of technical replicates of blood from four donors. This table comes from immunoSEQ multiplex PCR, and its TCRdb copy is limited to in-frame clones, with some not included. The sample includes approximately 87,000 clones, 90% to 95% of them seen just once. The sequencing input was T cells isolated from PBMCs. These TCRs come from a human donor in good health.

The V call is TRBV28, the J call TRBJ2-7, with TRBD1 matching 10 bases. CDR3 length: 14 residues. Looked up from germline, CDR1 is MDHEN and CDR2 is SYDVKM. The V gene end was trimmed by 5 bases and the J gene end by 4 bases; junction bases not matched to a gene: 5. DNA of the CDR3: TGTGCCAGCAGTATTGACAGGGGGCTGTACGAGCAGTACTTC. Translating it yields CASSIDRGLYEQYF.

V usage is TRBV18 and J usage is TRBJ2-7; 8 nucleotides agree with TRBD1. The CDR3 length is 13 residues. With 8 bases clipped from V and 6 bases from J, the junction kept 9 bases outside the gene matches. From germline, CDR1 is KGHSH and CDR2 LQKENI. DNA for the CDR3: TGTGCCAGCACCGATAGACAGGGGACCGAGCAGTACTTC. It is translated as CASTDRQGTEQYF.

The chain links TRBV28 to TRBJ2-7; 9 bases map to TRBD2. The CDR3 is 17 amino acids. J lost 1 base, V lost 5 bases, and 12 bases had no gene match. Germline V CDR1 and CDR2: MDHEN, SYDVKM. The CDR3 region has the DNA TGTGCCAGCAGTCTCCTCGGCGGGGGGGCTTGGTCCTACGAGCAGTACTTC. It yields the protein CASSLLGGGAWSYEQYF.

This chain joins TRBV7-9 and TRBJ1-5, with D possibly being TRBD1 (5 bases). Germline V gene data show CDR1 as SEHNR and CDR2 as FQNEAQ (reference sequence). The length of the CDR3 is 15 residues. Trimming left V 5 bases short and J 5 bases short, with 16 bases between. CDR3 in amino acids: CASSPRGSGDQPQHF. CDR3 nucleotide sequence: TGTGCCAGCAGCCCTCGGGGGAGTGGTGATCAGCCCCAGCATTTT.

This rearrangement joins TRBV6-6 to TRBJ2-1, with 11 bases matching TRBD1. The germline gives CDR1 MNHNY, CDR2 SVGAGI (reference sequence). After removal of 7 bases from V and 8 bases from J, the junction contained 4 bases not matched to a gene. The CDR3 runs 13 residues. The CDR3 loop is CASNPGQGDEQFF. CDR3 bases: TGTGCCAGCAACCCGGGACAGGGGGATGAGCAGTTCTTC.

V usage is TRBV5-6 and J usage is TRBJ2-2, with D maybe TRBD2 (6 bases). Germline CDR1 reads SGHDT; CDR2 reads YYEEEE. There are 16 residues in the CDR3. V lost 0 bases and J lost 4, with 13 bases in between. CDR3 protein: CASSLEAGRITGELFF. The CDR3 DNA sequence: TGTGCCAGCAGCTTGGAGGCGGGGCGGATCACCGGGGAGCTGTTTTTT.

For the CDR3, the DNA is TGTGCCAGCAGCGTGGGGACAGGGCCCGGAAACACCATATATTTT. Its translation: CASSVGTGPGNTIYF. The chain combines TRBV9 with TRBJ1-3; 9 nucleotides align to TRBD1. CDR3 length equals 15 residues. After removal of 2 bases from V and 4 bases from J, the junction contained 4 bases not matched to a gene. Germline CDR1 SGDLS, CDR2 YYNGEE. The complete variable domain, with remaining parts taken from reference TRBV9 and TRBJ1-3, reads DSGVTQTPKHLITATGQRVTLRCSPRSGDLSVYWYQQSLDQGLQFLIQYYNGEERAKGNILERFSAQQFPDLHSELNLSSLELGDSALYFCASSVGTGPGNTIYFGEGSWLTVV.

The chain uses TRBV18 and TRBJ2-7; TRBD2 matches at 7 bases. CDR1 and CDR2 from the germline V gene are KGHSH and LQKENI. The CDR3 covers 14 residues. Losses at the gene ends were 2 bases for V and 3 bases for J; bases not matched to a gene: 4. CDR3 sequence reads: CASSPTSANYEQYF. CDR3 sequence (DNA): TGTGCCAGCTCACCAACTAGCGCCAACTACGAGCAGTACTTC.

This sequence joins TRBV11-2 and TRBJ2-6; 11 nucleotides line up with TRBD1. Germline V gives CDR1 SGHAT, CDR2 FQNNGV. The CDR3 extends over 17 amino acids. V lost 4 bases, J lost 2 bases, and 4 bases stayed unmatched. CDR3 nucleotide sequence: TGTGCCAGCAGCTCCCCGGGACAGGGGGCTGGGGCCAACGTCCTGACTTTC. As protein: CASSSPGQGAGANVLTF.

The chain employs TRBV6-5 and TRBJ2-2; 7 bases match TRBD2. The CDR3 contains 15 residues. CDR1 and CDR2 from the germline V gene are MNHEY and SVGAGI. The V segment lost 6 bases and the J segment 5 bases; nucleotides outside the gene matches: 9. The CDR3 sequence is CASSQVGGRTGELFF. The DNA for the CDR3 is TGTGCCAGCAGCCAGGTCGGCGGGAGAACCGGGGAGCTGTTTTTT.

This clone was seen a single time. This chain uses TRBV19 with TRBJ2-7; 9 nucleotides match TRBD2. The CDR3 totals 15 residues. With V trimmed by 9 bases and J by 2 bases, 11 bases remained unmatched. The germline V gene encodes CDR1 LNHDA and CDR2 SQIVND (reference sequence). The CDR3 is CASQAQTSGPYEQYF. In nucleotides, the CDR3 is TGTGCCAGCCAGGCCCAGACTAGCGGCCCCTACGAGCAGTACTTC. Combining the CDR3 with reference TRBV19 and TRBJ2-7 gives the whole variable domain DGGITQSPKYLFRKEGQNVTLSCEQNLNHDAMYWYRQDPGQGLRLIYYSQIVNDFQKGDIAEGYSVSREKKESFPLTVTSAQKNPTAFYLCASQAQTSGPYEQYFGPGTRLTVT.

The genes are TRBV27 and TRBJ1-5; 9 bases agree with TRBD1. The germline V gene encodes CDR1 MNHEY and CDR2 SMNVEV (reference sequence). V was pared by 3 bases and J by 9 bases, with 3 bases of the junction left unmatched. The CDR3 sequence is 13 residues long. Here the CDR3 reads CASSFDRGGPQHF. The CDR3 DNA is TGTGCCAGCAGTTTTGACAGGGGGGGGCCCCAGCATTTT.